One sample yielded the 11 T cell receptor beta chains listed below, sequenced in a study of regulatory T cells in long-lasting Graves disease. As to time point: newly diagnosed GD, antithyroid drugs for less than 3 months. Generation of the TCR library employed RNA extracted from PBMCs. Library construction for TCR beta used iRepertoire HTBI primers and Arm-PCR of CDR3 regions. A single record per CDR3 protein comes from TCRdb applying MiXCR to the multiplex PCR reads. The sample contains 350,000 to 450,000 distinct CDR3 sequences, approximately 15% of which appear only once. These data also formed part of another study, on T cells in Graves' hyperthyroidism and ophthalmopathy.

Sample: peripheral blood mononuclear cells (PBMCs), taken at new diagnosis, from a patient treated with antithyroid drugs. The receptor source for this set is a woman aged 40-49 years with Graves disease.

There are many counts of this clonotype. This chain links TRBV12-5 with TRBJ1-1, with TRBD1 identical over 7 bases. The length of the CDR3 is 12 residues. Germline assignment: CDR1 LGHNT and CDR2 FRNRAP. V shed 4 bases, J shed 6 bases, and the junction held 2 bases outside the gene matches. CDR3: CASGSQGAEAFF. The CDR3 nucleotides read TGTGCTAGTGGTTCCCAGGGGGCTGAAGCTTTCTTT.

The V call is TRBV4-1, the J call TRBJ1-5, with D perhaps matching TRBD1 (5 bases). Germline-derived CDR1 and CDR2 are MGHRA and YSYEKL. The V and J ends lost 4 bases and 4 bases respectively, with 11 bases between them. The CDR3 is 14 residues long. CDR3 residues: CASSPGTLNQPQHF. CDR3 DNA sequence: TGCGCCAGCAGCCCCGGGACCCTGAATCAGCCCCAGCATTTT.

This clonotype occurred many times. The chain uses TRBV10-3 and TRBJ1-1; possibly TRBD1 for D (6 bases). V was clipped by 5 bases and J by 0 bases, with 7 bases between them. CDR1 is ENHRY, CDR2 SYGVKD, per germline. CDR3 length: 13 amino acids. CDR3 nucleotide sequence: TGTGCCATCAGTACAGGGATGAACACTGAAGCTTTCTTT. This translates into CAISTGMNTEAFF.

A few counts support this clonotype. This sequence joins TRBV20-1 and TRBJ1-6; D is perhaps TRBD1 (5 bases). The length of the CDR3 is 17 residues. Germline V gives CDR1 DFQATT, CDR2 SNEGSKA (reference sequence). V gave up 1 base and J gave up 4 bases, with 17 bases separating them. The CDR3 reads CSARVDSSSTYNSPLHF. Written as DNA, the CDR3 is TGCAGTGCTAGAGTCGACAGCTCCTCAACATATAATTCACCCCTCCACTTT.

This chain connects TRBV20-1 to TRBJ2-7; 9 positions agree with TRBD2. The germline V gene encodes CDR1 DFQATT and CDR2 SNEGSKA (reference sequence). V was clipped by 0 bases and J by 3 bases; unmatched bases: 9. The CDR3 sequence is 16 residues long. The CDR3 reads CSARDIPREGRYEQYF. The DNA of the CDR3 is TGCAGTGCTAGAGATATCCCGCGGGAGGGCCGCTACGAGCAGTACTTC.

At least ten counts were recorded for this clonotype. The chain couples TRBV20-1 to TRBJ2-7; 8 nucleotides match TRBD2. From germline, CDR1 is DFQATT and CDR2 SNEGSKA (reference sequence). The CDR3 is made up of 13 amino acids. With V trimmed by 3 bases and J by 1 base, 2 bases remained unmatched. CDR3 DNA: TGCAGTGCTAGGACTAGCGCTTCCTACGAGCAGTACTTC. Translation: CSARTSASYEQYF.

This clonotype was counted once. The chain couples TRBV5-4 to TRBJ2-2; 8 bases fit TRBD2. The CDR3 is 17 residues long. The trim removed 2 bases at V and 4 bases at J, leaving 10 bases unmatched. Germline V lookup: CDR1 SGHNT, CDR2 YYREEE (reference sequence). In nucleotides, the CDR3 is TGTGCCAGCAGCTTCCGTTATGGTAGCGGGACCACCGGGGAGCTGTTTTTT. This translates into CASSFRYGSGTTGELFF.

The table lists this clonotype with many counts. The genes are TRBV11-2 and TRBJ2-7, with 9 positions matching TRBD2. Germline values: CDR1 SGHAT, CDR2 FQNNGV. With 5 bases clipped from V and 6 bases from J, the junction kept 23 bases outside the gene matches. The CDR3 covers 19 residues. The CDR3 nucleotides are TGTGCCAGCAGCCGAGGCGGGGCAGCTAGCGGGATGCCCCTCCGCGAGCAGTACTTC. Amino acids: CASSRGGAASGMPLREQYF.

This clonotype occurred many times. V is TRBV10-3 and J is TRBJ1-5; D unresolved. The germline CDR1 and CDR2 sequences are ENHRY and SYGVKD. This CDR3 has 13 residues. Trimming took off 3 bases at V and 4 bases at J, with 7 bases between the two ends. The CDR3 DNA reads as TGTGCCATCAGTGACAGAACAAATCAGCCCCAGCATTTT. Translating gives CAISDRTNQPQHF.

This clonotype was counted at least ten times. The gene calls are TRBV11-1 and TRBJ2-1, with D possibly being TRBD2 (5 bases). Trimming took 2 bases from V and 8 from J, leaving 13 bases between them. Per the germline V gene, CDR1 is SGHAT and CDR2 is FQDESV (reference sequence). This CDR3 region has 14 residues. The CDR3 DNA sequence: TGTGCCAGCAGCTTACGTTCCGGGATCGATGAGCAGTTCTTC. Its translation: CASSLRSGIDEQFF. The whole variable domain, filled in from reference TRBV11-1 and TRBJ2-1, reads EAEVAQSPRYKITEKSQAVAFWCDPISGHATLYWYRQILGQGPELLVQFQDESVVDDSQLPKDRFSAERLKGVDSTLKIQPAELGDSAMYLCASSLRSGIDEQFFGPGTRLTVL.

This chain links TRBV5-6 with TRBJ1-5; possibly TRBD1 for D (6 bases). CDR3 length: 19 residues. The V gene's germline CDR1 is SGHDT and CDR2 YYEEEE. V gave up 0 bases and J gave up 0 bases, with 19 bases separating them. CDR3 in amino acids: CASSLAPATGGFSNQPQHF. The CDR3 DNA follows: TGTGCCAGCAGCTTGGCCCCAGCGACAGGAGGATTTAGCAATCAGCCCCAGCATTTT. The complete variable domain, with remaining parts taken from reference TRBV5-6 and TRBJ1-5, reads DAGVTQSPTHLIKTRGQQVTLRCSPKSGHDTVSWYQQALGQGPQFIFQYYEEEERQRGNFPDRFSGHQFPNYSSELNVNALLLGDSALYLCASSLAPATGGFSNQPQHFGDGTRLSIL.